This T cell receptor (beta chain) is from a study of T-cell reconstitution after alpha-beta-depleted transplantation in children. V lost 4 bases and J lost 6, with 16 bases in between. This CDR3 region has 15 residues. Germline CDR1 reads MNHEY; CDR2 reads SVGEGT. The TCRbeta library incorporated unique molecular identifiers. Via MiXCR, TCRdb re-called the PCR reads, giving one row per CDR3 protein. The sample lists around 600,000 distinct CDR3 sequences, approximately 15% seen once, with under 1.2% in the top ten. This TCR derives from a human donor who donated a stem cell graft to a child with acute myeloid leukemia. The material was PBMCs from the stem cell graft donor, obtained from the stem cell graft. The chain links TRBV6-2 or TRBV6-3 to TRBJ2-1, with D perhaps matching TRBD2 (5 bases). CDR3 residues: CASSSLVLAVNEQFF. In DNA form, the CDR3 reads TGTGCCAGCAGTTCCCTGGTGCTAGCAGTCAATGAGCAGTTCTTC.